These 10 T cell receptor beta chains share one sample of origin, sequenced in a study of beta chain features in type 1 diabetes (dated by TCRdb to the late 2010s). Antigens for these TCRs are unknown. Here is what the overall study found, with its caveats: In all four CD4+ subsets, TCRB CDR3 length was moderately but significantly shorter in type 1 diabetes patients.

Library preparation was by the immunoSEQ multiplex PCR assay. The entire isolated RNA was reverse transcribed using the High Capacity cDNA Reverse Transcription Kit, and thus expressed TCRB transcripts were sequenced. TCRdb mirrors the immuneACCESS table, restricted to in-frame sequences. Some clones are absent from its copies; in checked studies, under half trace to an unresolved V gene, and the reason for the others is unknown. The sample table shows fewer than 400,000 clones, and about a tenth are seen once. The top ten clones comprise 0.9% to 1.1% of the sample. Sequencing input: central memory CD4+ T cells from blood. Source of these receptors: a man aged 25-45 years with type 1 diabetes.

This clone was observed a handful of times. The chain's CDR3 is CAWNGAGGLYQETQYF. The CDR3 DNA reads as TGTGCCTGGAACGGGGCGGGGGGCCTGTACCAAGAGACCCAGTACTTC. This chain links TRBV30 with TRBJ2-5; 8 bases match TRBD2. The V gene end was trimmed by 4 bases and the J gene end by 0 bases; junction bases not matched to a gene: 10. The CDR3 runs 16 residues. Germline V lookup: CDR1 GTSNPN, CDR2 SVGIG (reference sequence).

This clone was seen at least ten times. The chain carries TRBV6-6 and TRBJ1-6; 7 bases map to TRBD1. The germline gives CDR1 MNHNY, CDR2 SVGAGI (reference sequence). The CDR3 totals 13 residues. The J segment lost 10 bases and the V segment lost 4 bases, leaving 4 bases of the junction unmatched. DNA for the CDR3: TGTGCCAGCAGTTCCGACAGGGAGTCACCCCTCCACTTT. Translating it yields CASSSDRESPLHF.

This clone was found a few times. The V gene is TRBV30, the J gene TRBJ1-2, with D possibly TRBD1 on 6 matching bases. With 4 bases removed from V and 5 bases from J, the gap between germline ends came to 11 bases. The CDR3 is made up of 12 amino acids. CDR1 is GTSNPN, CDR2 SVGIG, per germline (reference sequence). In DNA, the CDR3 is TGTGCCTGGATGACAGGTGTTTATGGCTACACCTTC. Amino acids: CAWMTGVYGYTF.

This clone was counted a few times. This chain connects TRBV5-1 to TRBJ2-3, with 10 nucleotides matching TRBD1. Germline V gives CDR1 SGHRS, CDR2 YFSETQ. Unmatched junction bases numbered 5, after V lost 4 bases and J lost 3 bases. The CDR3 has 15 amino acids. The CDR3 protein is CASSERTGGTDTQYF. CDR3 nucleotide sequence: TGCGCCAGCAGCGAGCGGACAGGGGGAACAGATACGCAGTATTTT.

This chain links TRBV7-2 with TRBJ2-7, with 9 bases aligning to TRBD1. CDR1 is SGHTA, CDR2 FQGNSA, per germline. The CDR3 spans 14 residues. The trim removed 6 bases at V and 4 bases at J, leaving 7 bases unmatched. This CDR3 is CASSRTGTGYEQYF. The DNA of the CDR3 is TGTGCCAGCAGTAGAACCGGGACAGGGTACGAGCAGTACTTC.

Ten or more counts support this clone. The rearrangement uses TRBV4-2 and TRBJ2-1; D is ambiguous. This CDR3 region has 17 residues. Germline CDR1 and CDR2: LGHNA and YNFKEQ. V lost 3 bases and J 6 bases, leaving 21 bases between the germline ends. As DNA, the CDR3 is TGTGCCAGCAGCCAGGTGACTGGCGTGTCAGGCAGCAATGAGCAGTTCTTC. Amino acids: CASSQVTGVSGSNEQFF.

V is TRBV5-4 and J is TRBJ2-1, with D possibly being TRBD2 (9 bases). V lost 3 bases, J lost 4 bases, and 29 bases lay in between. Germline V CDR1 and CDR2: SGHNT, YYREEE (reference sequence). This CDR3 is 20 amino acids long. The CDR3 reads CASSSPGGSPGTSFYNEQFF. The DNA for the CDR3 is TGTGCCAGCAGCTCACCAGGGGGCAGCCCCGGGACTAGCTTTTACAATGAGCAGTTCTTC.

The chain is built from TRBV7-9 and TRBJ2-2; TRBD1 matches 8 bases. The CDR3 is made up of 16 amino acids. CDR1 and CDR2 (germline): SEHNR, FQNEAQ (reference sequence). With V trimmed by 4 bases and J by 6 bases, 10 bases remained unmatched. The CDR3 here is CASSSQGARSPGELFF. CDR3 coding DNA: TGTGCCAGCAGCTCGCAGGGGGCGCGGTCTCCCGGGGAGCTGTTTTTT.

In its sample, this clone was seen a few times. The chain is built from TRBV25-1 and TRBJ2-2, with D possibly being TRBD2 (6 bases). This CDR3 has 18 residues. Germline CDR1 reads MGHDK; CDR2 reads SYGVNS. The germline V and J ends were trimmed by 4 bases and 4 bases, with 22 bases remaining between them. CDR3 in amino acids: CASSGGVGRGQATGELFF. CDR3 sequence (DNA): TGTGCCAGCAGTGGGGGGGTGGGCCGGGGCCAGGCCACCGGGGAGCTGTTTTTT.

The CDR3 region is CASSFLSNTEAFF. CDR3 nucleotide sequence: TGTGCCAGCAGTTTCTTAAGCAACACTGAAGCTTTCTTT. The rearrangement uses TRBV27 and TRBJ1-1; no clear D gene. Trimming removed 3 bases at V and 2 bases at J, with 7 bases between. The CDR3 is made up of 13 amino acids. Per germline, CDR1 MNHEY and CDR2 SMNVEV (reference sequence).